This T cell receptor beta chain emerged from a study of cytomegalovirus exposure and HLA in healthy donors. Across the study: Of 300 to 500 genotyped donors, roughly 81% grouped in the Caucasian-associated ancestry cluster.

Comments on this clone: Its antigen is unknown.

The PCR had 60 Vbeta and 13 Jbeta primers. Assay: immunoSEQ multiplex PCR; the TCRdb copy retains only in-frame clones and omits some. Of around 190,000 clones listed, over 60% are singletons. The CDR3 is 14 residues long. With 4 bases removed from V and 1 base from J, the gap between germline ends came to 10 bases. Per the germline V gene, CDR1 is LGHNA and CDR2 is YNFKEQ. Study outcomes and limitations: TCR beta chains associated with HLA were, in a later analysis, more clonally expanded than equally common others. Earlier analysis yielded a pattern in which most TCR beta V segments were productive about 90% or about 30% of the time.

The receptor comes from a young man in good health and CMV-seropositive. The rearrangement joins TRBV4-2 to TRBJ1-1, with D perhaps TRBD1 (6 bases). The source material was PBMCs. The CDR3 loop reads CASSRADRNTEAFF. DNA of the CDR3: TGTGCCAGCAGCCGGGCGGACAGGAACACTGAAGCTTTCTTT.